Following are 21 T cell receptor beta chains from one sample sequenced in a study of blood T cell repertoires in COVID-19 (dated by TCRdb to about 2020). The library was produced with the immunoSEQ multiplex PCR assay. TCRdb stores this immuneACCESS table with in-frame sequences only. Part of the clones is absent; in the studies checked, under half of the shortfall reflects unresolved V genes, and no reason is known for the rest. The sample contains a few hundred thousand clones, roughly 80% of them found a single time. About 4.5% of the sample goes to the ten largest clones. The specimen was peripheral blood. Receptors were obtained from a man aged 55 to 70 who had recovered from COVID-19.

The rearrangement links TRBV28 to TRBJ1-5, with D possibly matching TRBD1 (6 bases). The CDR3 sequence is 13 residues long. The germline V gene has CDR1 MDHEN and CDR2 SYDVKM. V dropped 7 bases and J dropped 9 bases, with 16 bases sitting between them. Here the CDR3 reads CASIQQGDAPQHF. CDR3 sequence (DNA): TGTGCCAGCATCCAACAGGGCGATGCGCCCCAGCATTTT.

The V and J genes are TRBV7-2 and TRBJ2-5, with TRBD2 matching over 7 bases. There are 14 residues in the CDR3. With 5 bases clipped from V and 2 bases from J, the junction kept 5 bases outside the gene matches. The germline V gene has CDR1 SGHTA and CDR2 FQGNSA. The CDR3 reads CASSKSGVQETQYF. The CDR3, as DNA: TGTGCCAGCAGCAAAAGCGGGGTTCAAGAGACCCAGTACTTC.

J is TRBJ1-2 and V is TRBV2; D gene uncertain. This CDR3 is built from 10 residues. The germline V gene encodes CDR1 SNHLY and CDR2 FYNNEI. V was trimmed by 8 bases and J by 8 bases, leaving 9 bases between them. The CDR3 reads CASRDRGYTF. In nucleotides, the CDR3 is TGTGCCAGCCGGGATAGAGGCTACACCTTC.

The rearrangement links TRBV6-5 to TRBJ1-1; no definite D call. Germline lookup yields CDR1 MNHEY and CDR2 SVGAGI. The CDR3 is 15 residues long. Trimming stripped 5 bases from V and 0 bases from J, with 13 bases between. The CDR3 nucleotides are TGTGCCAGCAGTCTTGTTAGTTCAATGAACACTGAAGCTTTCTTT. Amino acids: CASSLVSSMNTEAFF.

The chain couples TRBV19 to TRBJ1-2, with 11 bases that match TRBD1. Per germline, CDR1 LNHDA and CDR2 SQIVND (reference sequence). The length of the CDR3 is 16 residues. V trimming: 6 bases; J trimming: 0 bases; junction bases outside the gene matches: 6. For the CDR3, the DNA is TGTGCCAGTAGAGGGACAGGGGGAGATTCTAACTATGGCTACACCTTC. Protein product: CASRGTGGDSNYGYTF.

The chain is built from TRBV4-1 and TRBJ2-6; D gene unclear. V gave up 5 bases and J gave up 4 bases, with 18 bases separating them. The germline CDR1 and CDR2 sequences are MGHRA and YSYEKL. The CDR3 spans 17 residues. CDR3 DNA sequence: TGCGCCAGCAGCGGTCGGCTTCAGGTCAACGGGGCCAACGTCCTGACTTTC. It yields the protein CASSGRLQVNGANVLTF.

The chain has TRBV6-1 and TRBJ2-7, with 10 bases that match TRBD1. Germline lookup yields CDR1 MNHNS and CDR2 SASEGT. V gave up 1 base and J gave up 0 bases; unmatched junction bases: 0. The CDR3 is made up of 15 amino acids. For the CDR3, the DNA is TGTGCCAGCAGTGAAGGGACAGGGGGCTCCTACGAGCAGTACTTC. Translation gives CASSEGTGGSYEQYF.

J is TRBJ2-3 and V is TRBV6-5; D is possibly TRBD1 (6 bases). The V end was cut by 5 bases, the J end by 5 bases, with 11 bases between. CDR1 and CDR2 from the germline V gene are MNHEY and SVGAGI. The CDR3 sequence is 13 residues long. CDR3 DNA: TGTGCCAGCAGTAAGGGGGAGAAAGATACGCAGTATTTT. It encodes CASSKGEKDTQYF.

This chain links TRBV30 with TRBJ2-1; D call uncertain. The CDR3 length is 10 residues. The ends were cut back, 5 bases at V and 9 bases at J, with 8 bases in the middle. In germline, CDR1 is GTSNPN, CDR2 SVGIG (reference sequence). CDR3 amino acids: CAWGAGEQFF. The CDR3 DNA reads TGTGCCTGGGGTGCAGGTGAGCAGTTCTTC. Supplemented by reference TRBV30 and TRBJ2-1, the full variable domain reads SQTIHQWPATLVQPVGSPLSLECTVEGTSNPNLYWYRQAAGRGLQLLFYSVGIGQISSEVPQNLSASRPQDRQFILSSKKLLLSDSGFYLCAWGAGEQFFGPGTRLTVL.

This chain connects TRBV7-6 to TRBJ1-4, with 10 bases that match TRBD1. V lost 5 bases and J lost 0; bases outside the gene matches: 6. This CDR3 contains 17 residues. Germline CDR1 reads SGHVS; CDR2 reads FNYEAQ. In nucleotides, the CDR3 is TGTGCCAGCAGCCCTCGGACAGGGGGAACAACTAATGAAAAACTGTTTTTT. Translated, it gives CASSPRTGGTTNEKLFF. The full variable domain, rest sourced from reference TRBV7-6 and TRBJ1-4, is GAGVSQSPRYKVTKRGQDVALRCDPISGHVSLYWYRQALGQGPEFLTYFNYEAQQDKSGLPNDRFSAERPEGSISTLTIQRTEQRDSAMYRCASSPRTGGTTNEKLFFGSGTQLSVL.

V usage is TRBV18 and J usage is TRBJ2-5; 8 nucleotides match TRBD2. The CDR3 is made up of 13 amino acids. Trimming cost V 6 bases and J 5 bases; bases outside gene matches: 5. Germline CDR1 KGHSH, CDR2 LQKENI. CDR3 region: CASSRPGGETQYF. CDR3 coding DNA: TGTGCCAGCTCGAGACCGGGAGGGGAGACCCAGTACTTC. Looking up the rest from reference TRBV18 and TRBJ2-5 gives the full variable domain: NAGVMQNPRHLVRRRGQEARLRCSPMKGHSHVYWYRQLPEEGLKFMVYLQKENIIDESGMPKERFSAEFPKEGPSILRIQQVVRGDSAAYFCASSRPGGETQYFGPGTRLLVL.

On this clone itself: The junction shows a germline mismatch at one end, possibly a read error. The rearrangement uses TRBV6-5 and TRBJ1-1; the D gene is possibly TRBD1 (6 bases). CDR3 length equals 14 residues. Germline CDR1 and CDR2: MNHEY and SVGAGI. The CDR3 bases are TGTGCCAGCAGTAACTCACACAGGGACACTGAAGCTTTCTTT. This gives the protein CASSNSHRDTEAFF.

The chain uses TRBV5-6 and TRBJ1-5, with a possible D match to TRBD1 (5 bases). The length of the CDR3 is 15 residues. Germline assignment: CDR1 SGHDT and CDR2 YYEEEE. The V end was cut by 2 bases, the J end by 2 bases, with 11 bases between. The CDR3 DNA reads as TGTGCCAGCAGCTTTTACAGGTCCCGCAATCAGCCCCAGCATTTT. Translating it yields CASSFYRSRNQPQHF.

The chain combines TRBV30 with TRBJ1-2; 7 bases fit TRBD1. This CDR3 comprises 14 residues. The V gene's germline CDR1 is GTSNPN and CDR2 SVGIG (reference sequence). V was clipped by 0 bases and J by 4 bases; unmatched bases: 5. The CDR3 bases are TGTGCCTGGAGTGTGCCAGGGGGTACCTATGGCTACACCTTC. Its protein is CAWSVPGGTYGYTF.

The V call is TRBV18, the J call TRBJ2-2, with TRBD2 matching over 11 bases. Germline CDR1 KGHSH, CDR2 LQKENI. Losses at the gene ends were 0 bases for V and 4 bases for J; bases not matched to a gene: 1. There are 16 residues in the CDR3. CDR3 protein: CASSPPGLAATGELFF. DNA of the CDR3: TGTGCCAGCTCACCACCGGGACTAGCGGCCACCGGGGAGCTGTTTTTT.

V is TRBV5-1 and J is TRBJ2-1, with TRBD2 identical over 7 bases. This CDR3 spans 16 amino acids. V was clipped by 4 bases and J by 5 bases; unmatched bases: 12. The germline CDR1 and CDR2 sequences are SGHRS and YFSETQ. In DNA form, the CDR3 reads TGCGCCAGCAGCCCGGCGGCTAGCGGAGGAGACAATGAGCAGTTCTTC. Protein sequence: CASSPAASGGDNEQFF.

This chain links TRBV29-1 with TRBJ2-5; 9 bases map to TRBD1. There are 13 residues in the CDR3. Losses at the gene ends were 4 bases for V and 1 base for J; bases not matched to a gene: 1. CDR1 is SQVTM and CDR2 is ANQGSEA in the germline V gene. CDR3 bases: TGCAGCGTTGGGACAGGGGCCCAAGAGACCCAGTACTTC. This gives the protein CSVGTGAQETQYF.

The rearrangement uses TRBV12-5 and TRBJ1-1, with D possibly TRBD1 on 6 matching bases. CDR1 and CDR2 (germline): LGHNT, FRNRAP. Trimming took off 6 bases at V and 6 bases at J, with 14 bases between the two ends. The CDR3 runs 13 residues. The CDR3 sequence is CASGIGQRAEAFF. CDR3 DNA sequence: TGTGCTAGTGGGATTGGACAGAGGGCTGAAGCTTTCTTT.

The V call is TRBV15, the J call TRBJ2-1, with 7 bases that match TRBD2. The trim removed 5 bases at V and 8 bases at J, leaving 15 bases unmatched. CDR3 length: 16 residues. Germline V CDR1 and CDR2: LNHNV, YYDKDF (reference sequence). The CDR3 region has the DNA TGTGCCACCAGCCCCCTCGGCCTGGGGACTACATATGAGCAGTTCTTC. Protein sequence: CATSPLGLGTTYEQFF.

The chain carries TRBV5-1 and TRBJ2-5; D gene unclear. V was trimmed by 0 bases and J by 5 bases, leaving 11 bases between them. CDR1 is SGHRS, CDR2 YFSETQ, per germline. The CDR3 covers 14 residues. The CDR3, as DNA: TGCGCCAGCAGCTTGGGTGCCCCCGGGGAGACCCAGTACTTC. Translated: CASSLGAPGETQYF.

The V call is TRBV6-1, the J call TRBJ2-7; TRBD1 agrees at 10 bases. This CDR3 contains 16 residues. The germline V gene encodes CDR1 MNHNS and CDR2 SASEGT. J was trimmed by 3 bases and V by 3 bases; bases with no gene match: 8. CDR3 in amino acids: CASSDTDRGRDYEQYF. The CDR3 coding sequence is TGTGCCAGCAGTGATACCGACAGGGGGCGCGACTACGAGCAGTACTTC.